This TCR beta chain was identified during a study of blood T cell repertoires in COVID-19. The wider study: Specimens from acute and convalescent COVID-19 originated in the United States, Italy and Spain. Sources were T cells, B-cell-depleted T cells, or PBMCs; the material itself was cDNA or gDNA.

This CDR3 is 15 amino acids long. The germline CDR1 and CDR2 sequences are SEHNR and FQNEAQ (reference sequence). The V and J ends lost 1 base and 4 bases, in that order; junction bases with no gene match: 4. Measured with immunoSEQ multiplex PCR; TCRdb has only the in-frame clones, and not every one. The sample records some 170,000 clones, 82% being singletons. The TCR originated in a woman in her 70s with acute or convalescent COVID-19. Sequencing was performed on peripheral blood. This chain uses TRBV7-9 with TRBJ2-3, with TRBD2 matching over 8 bases. The CDR3 region has the DNA TGTGCCAGCAGCTTAGTGGCGGGAGGCGCAGATACGCAGTATTTT. Its translation is CASSLVAGGADTQYF. The full variable domain, in which reference TRBV7-9 and TRBJ2-3 provide the parts outside the CDR3, is DTGVSQNPRHKITKRGQNVTFRCDPISEHNRLYWYRQTLGQGPEFLTYFQNEAQLEKSRLLSDRFSAERPKGSFSTLEIQRTEQGDSAMYLCASSLVAGGADTQYFGPGTRLTVL.